Listed below are T cell receptor beta chains from one sample, sequenced in a study of Ad26.COV2.S vaccination and SARS-CoV-2 variants. Assay: immunoSEQ multiplex PCR; the TCRdb copy retains only in-frame clones and omits some. The table lists under 150,000 clones, 70% to 90% of them singletons, with 5% in the top ten. Source: peripheral blood, taken after recovery from COVID-19. Source of these receptors: a human donor who had recovered from COVID-19. Each CDR3 is given with its conserved first and last residue. The D gene is left open where the match is weak. The size of a clone is reported for some rows only, either as once, few or many, or as a class for expanded clones.

>TRBJ1-5|.|TRBV15|few
TGTGCCACCAGCAGAGATGGGAGGAGGGAACAGCCCCAGCATTTT
CATSRDGRREQPQHF
>TRBJ2-2|.|TRBV30|.
TGTGCCTGGGACTATGCAGGAGCCGGGGAGCTGTTTTTT
CAWDYAGAGELFF
>TRBJ1-3|TRBD1|TRBV10-3|.
TGTGCCATCAGTGACGGGACAGCTGGAAACACCATATATTTT
CAISDGTAGNTIYF
>TRBJ2-2|.|TRBV5-6|.
TGTGCCAGCAGCCTACAGGTCGGGGAGCTGTTTTTT
CASSLQVGELFF
>TRBJ2-7|.|TRBV18|.
TGTGCCAGCTCACCGGAACAGGGCACGGCCTACGAGCAGTACTTC
CASSPEQGTAYEQYF
>TRBJ1-2|.|TRBV6-1|few
TGTGCCAGCAGTGAAGCGCTTTCGCAGGGAAGTTATGGCTACACCTTC
CASSEALSQGSYGYTF
>TRBJ2-7|.|TRBV18|.
TGTGCCAGCTCACCTGCACGGGTAGCCGGGGCGCCCTACGAGCAGTACTTC
CASSPARVAGAPYEQYF
>TRBJ1-5|.|TRBV28|.
TGTGCCAGCAGTCCCCCGGGGCAGGGACGCAATCAGCCCCAGCATTTT
CASSPPGQGRNQPQHF
>TRBJ2-1|.|TRBV7-2|.
TGTGCCAGCAGCTTAGGGGGTTGGGCTACAGGTGAGCAGTTCTTC
CASSLGGWATGEQFF
>TRBJ2-7|.|TRBV7-9|.
TGTGCCAGCAGCTTTAAGGGTTACGAGCAGTACTTC
CASSFKGYEQYF
>TRBJ1-1|.|TRBV6-6|.
TGTGCCAGCAGTTGGGGGGAAGGGGACACTGAAGCTTTCTTT
CASSWGEGDTEAFF
>TRBJ2-1|.|TRBV28|.
TGTGCCAGCAGTCCCCGACAGTCCTACAATGAGCAGTTCTTC
CASSPRQSYNEQFF
>TRBJ1-5|.|TRBV18|.
TGTGCCAGCTCACCCCAGACAGCGGGCCATAGCAATCAGCCCCAGCATTTT
CASSPQTAGHSNQPQHF
>TRBJ1-2|TRBD1|TRBV5-5|few
TGTGCCAGCAGCTTAAGGGACAGGGGGGATGGCTACACCTTC
CASSLRDRGDGYTF
>TRBJ1-4|TRBD1|TRBV28|.
TGTGCCAGCAACCTCAGGACAGGGAATGAAAAACTGTTTTTT
CASNLRTGNEKLFF
>TRBJ1-4|TRBD1|TRBV28|once
TGTGCCAGCAGTCCACCCGAAGGGACAGGGGGTCGGGAACTGTTTTTT
CASSPPEGTGGRELFF
>TRBJ2-2|.|TRBV27|.
TGTGCCAGCAGTTCGGAGACACCGGGAACCGGGGAGCTGTTTTTT
CASSSETPGTGELFF
>TRBJ2-1|.|TRBV7-9|.
TGTGCCAGCAGCTTAGTACAGCTTGACAATGAGCAGTTCTTC
CASSLVQLDNEQFF
>TRBJ1-5|.|TRBV27|.
TGTGCCAGCAGTTTGGCAGAGAGCCAGCCCCAGCATTTT
CASSLAESQPQHF
>TRBJ2-7|TRBD2|TRBV6-2/TRBV6-3|.
TGTGCCAGCAGTCACCCACTAGCGTATTGGGTCTACGAGCAGTACTTC
CASSHPLAYWVYEQYF
>TRBJ1-3|.|TRBV28|.
TGTGCCAGCAGCCCGGCGGGGAATTGGGAAAACACCATATATTTT
CASSPAGNWENTIYF
>TRBJ2-2|TRBD1|TRBV28|.
TGTGCCAGCACCCGGACAGGGGCGGGCACCGGGGAGCTGTTTTTT
CASTRTGAGTGELFF
>TRBJ1-5|.|TRBV30|.
TGTGCCTGGAGTCGTCCAGGGGGCAATCAGCCCCAGCATTTT
CAWSRPGGNQPQHF
>TRBJ2-1|TRBD2|TRBV6-2/TRBV6-3|.
TGTGCCAGCAGTTTGGGGAGGGCCTCCTACAATGAGCAGTTCTTC
CASSLGRASYNEQFF
>TRBJ1-1|TRBD1|TRBV6-6|few
TGTGCCAGCAGAAACGGTCGGACAGGGGGGCCTGAAGCTTTCTTT
CASRNGRTGGPEAFF
>TRBJ1-2|TRBD1|TRBV5-1|.
TGCGCCAGCAGCTTAGGGACAGTTGGCCTCTATGGCTACACCTTC
CASSLGTVGLYGYTF
>TRBJ2-4|.|TRBV19|.
TGTGCCAGTAGTGACACATCGATCCTCCTAGCCAAAAACATTCAGTACTTC
CASSDTSILLAKNIQYF
>TRBJ1-5|TRBD1|TRBV7-2|.
TGTGCCAGCAGCTTAGTTCAGGGGGGGCAGCCCCAGCATTTT
CASSLVQGGQPQHF
>TRBJ1-2|.|TRBV6-2/TRBV6-3|.
TGTGCCAGCAGTTACGACCGCCGGCCCAAGGACTATGGCTACACCTTC
CASSYDRRPKDYGYTF
>TRBJ2-7|.|TRBV10-3|.
TGTGCCATCAGTGAGTTCCCAGGGTACGAGCAGTACTTC
CAISEFPGYEQYF
>TRBJ2-7|TRBD1|TRBV28|.
TGTGCCAGCAAGAGCCCCGGGACAGGAACTCACGAGCAGTACTTC
CASKSPGTGTHEQYF
>TRBJ1-6|.|TRBV7-9|.
TGTGCCAGCAGCTCCACGCAAAAAAGCTCCTATAATTCACCCCTCCACTTT
CASSSTQKSSYNSPLHF
>TRBJ2-7|.|TRBV5-1|.
TGCGCCAGCAGCTTAGGGGAGAAGCAGTACTTC
CASSLGEKQYF
>TRBJ1-5|TRBD1|TRBV28|.
TGTGCCAGCAGTGCGGGACAGGGTGTCCAGCCCCAGCATTTT
CASSAGQGVQPQHF
>TRBJ1-1|.|TRBV6-2/TRBV6-3|.
TGTGCCAGCAGCCCCTTAAACACTGAAGCTTTCTTT
CASSPLNTEAFF
>TRBJ2-5|TRBD2|TRBV2|.
TGTGCCAGCAGGTTCGAAGGACTAGTCATAGAGACCCAGTACTTC
CASRFEGLVIETQYF
>TRBJ1-1|TRBD1|TRBV6-1|.
TGTGCCAGCAGTGATGGGAGACAGGGGGCGGACACTGAAGCTTTCTTT
CASSDGRQGADTEAFF
>TRBJ2-7|TRBD1|TRBV5-4|.
TGTGCCAGCAGCTTAAATTCCAGGGGGCTTAGCGAGCAGTACTTC
CASSLNSRGLSEQYF
>TRBJ2-2|TRBD1|TRBV6-5|.
TGTGCCAGCAGTTGGGACAGGGCGAACACCGGGGAGCTGTTTTTT
CASSWDRANTGELFF
>TRBJ2-2|.|TRBV3-1/TRBV3-2|once
TGTGCCAGCAGCCAGGCGACAACCTGGAACACCGGGGAGCTGTTTTTT
CASSQATTWNTGELFF
>TRBJ2-1|TRBD2|TRBV24-1|.
TGTGCCACCAGTGACCCCCTGAGCGGGGGGTGGGATGAGCAGTTCTTC
CATSDPLSGGWDEQFF
>TRBJ2-1|.|TRBV27|.
TGTGCCAGCAATAGCCGGAGCTCCTACAATGAGCAGTTCTTC
CASNSRSSYNEQFF
>TRBJ2-3|TRBD1|TRBV29-1|.
TGCAGCGTTGAACTCTCGGACAGGGGGTGGAACGCAGATACGCAGTATTTT
CSVELSDRGWNADTQYF